This entry concerns a single TCR beta chain. The antigen is not known. These data originate in a study of regulatory T cells in long-lasting Graves disease. In the study overall: Under 3 months of antithyroid drugs had been taken by newly diagnosed Graves' patients.

Noted time point: newly diagnosed GD, antithyroid drugs for less than 3 months. RNA extracted from PBMCs served as the sequencing template. Study-level points and caveats: A greater number of public clonotypes (2,741) was shared by persistent patients than by new patients (around 1,000).

CDR1 KGHSH and CDR2 LQKENI come from the germline V gene. The J segment lost 7 bases and the V segment lost 6 bases, leaving 11 bases of the junction unmatched. The CDR3 has 14 residues. CDR3-region Arm-PCR and iRepertoire HTBI primers produced the TCR beta libraries. TCRdb redid the calling of the multiplex PCR reads with MiXCR, one entry per CDR3 protein. The sample has roughly 510,000 distinct CDR3 sequences; 15% to 20% are singletons. In addition, the sample was reused for a study of T cells in Graves' hyperthyroidism and ophthalmopathy.

The sample here was peripheral blood mononuclear cells (PBMCs), taken at new diagnosis, from a patient treated with antithyroid drugs. This chain connects TRBV18 to TRBJ1-1; 7 positions match TRBD1. The clonotype comes from a young man with Graves disease. DNA for the CDR3: TGTGCCAGCTCTCTACAGGGACAGTATGGTGAAGCTTTCTTT. Translated: CASSLQGQYGEAFF.